The clone carrying this T cell receptor (beta chain) was counted between two and nine times. Its antigen is not identified. This specimen comes from a study of cytomegalovirus exposure and HLA in healthy donors. Study results and limitations: Diagnosis of cytomegalovirus status made by the classifier reportedly showed high specificity and sensitivity. The authors listed 150 to 200 TCR beta chains as cytomegalovirus-associated. Being productive about 87% or about 30% of the time was typical of most TCR beta V segments in an earlier analysis.

V was shortened by 1 base and J by 5 bases, with 11 bases between the two germline ends. The CDR3 length is 14 residues. In germline, CDR1 is SGHVS, CDR2 FNYEAQ. Primers: 60 Vbeta forward and 13 Jbeta reverse. Measured with immunoSEQ multiplex PCR; TCRdb has only the in-frame clones, and not every one. The repertoire includes roughly 100,000 clones, 64% of them detected once, and 3% to 3.5% sits in the top ten. The chain joins TRBV7-6 to TRBJ2-5, with D possibly being TRBD2 (5 bases). This TCR was recovered from a man between 60 and 75 years old in good health and CMV-seronegative. Material for sequencing was PBMCs. The CDR3 sequence: CASSLGNPGETQYF. The DNA of the CDR3 is TGTGCCAGCAGCTTAGGTAACCCGGGGGAGACCCAGTACTTC.